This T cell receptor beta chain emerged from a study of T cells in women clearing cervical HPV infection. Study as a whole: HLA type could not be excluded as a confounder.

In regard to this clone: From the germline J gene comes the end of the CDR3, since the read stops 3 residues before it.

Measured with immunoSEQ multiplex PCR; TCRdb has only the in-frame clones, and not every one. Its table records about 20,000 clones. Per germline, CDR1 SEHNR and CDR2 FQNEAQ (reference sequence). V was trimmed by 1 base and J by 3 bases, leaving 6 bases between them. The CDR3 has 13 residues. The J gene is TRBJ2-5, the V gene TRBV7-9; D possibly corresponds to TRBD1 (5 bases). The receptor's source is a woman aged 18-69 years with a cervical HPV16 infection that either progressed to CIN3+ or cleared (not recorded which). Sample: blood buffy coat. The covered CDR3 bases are TGTGCCAGCAGCTTAGTAGGGGAAGAGACC. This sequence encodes CASSLVGEET. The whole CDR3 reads CASSLVGEETQYF.